This TCR beta chain was recorded in a study of T cells in Graves' hyperthyroidism and ophthalmopathy. The overall study: Peripheral blood draws took place at initial diagnosis, ahead of any treatment.

Germline V gives CDR1 SNHLY, CDR2 FYNNEI. The trim removed 2 bases at V and 7 bases at J, leaving 5 bases unmatched. The CDR3 loop spans 15 amino acids. Amplification of TCR beta CDR3 regions used RNA as the template. An initial round of RT-PCR targeting the TCR CDR3 relied on the HTBI primer set. Each CDR3 protein gets one entry after TCRdb re-called the multiplex PCR reads with MiXCR. The sample yields some 690,000 distinct CDR3 sequences, roughly 17% seen once. The receptor comes from a middle-aged man with Graves' hyperthyroidism. The chain couples TRBV2 to TRBJ2-3; TRBD1 matches at 11 bases. Sequencing was performed on blood. The CDR3 is CASSERDRGLHTQYF. The CDR3 DNA reads as TGTGCCAGCAGTGAAAGGGACAGGGGGTTACATACGCAGTATTTT.